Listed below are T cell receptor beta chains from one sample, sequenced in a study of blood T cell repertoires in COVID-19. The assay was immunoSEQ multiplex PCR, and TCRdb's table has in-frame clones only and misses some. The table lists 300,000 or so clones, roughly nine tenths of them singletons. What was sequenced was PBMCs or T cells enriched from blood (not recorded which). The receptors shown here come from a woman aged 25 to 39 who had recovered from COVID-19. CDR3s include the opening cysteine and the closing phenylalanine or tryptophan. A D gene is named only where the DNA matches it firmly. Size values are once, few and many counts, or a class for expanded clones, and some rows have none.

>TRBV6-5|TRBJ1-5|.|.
TGTGCCAGCAGTTACGAAGGCCCCCTGGCGGGTCGGGAGCATTTT
CASSYEGPLAGREHF
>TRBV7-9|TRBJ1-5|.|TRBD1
TGTGCCAGCAGCTTAGCGGCCAGGGGGCAAAATCAGCCCCAGCATTTT
CASSLAARGQNQPQHF
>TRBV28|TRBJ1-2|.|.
TGTGCCGGCTACAGGGATGCCTATGGCTACACCTTC
CAGYRDAYGYTF
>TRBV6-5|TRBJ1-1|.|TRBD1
TGTGCCAGCAGCCAGGACAGGGGGAGTTTCACTGAAGCTTTCTTT
CASSQDRGSFTEAFF
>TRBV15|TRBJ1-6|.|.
TGTGCCACCAGCAGGGGGTTGGAGGAGGCCCTCCACTTT
CATSRGLEEALHF
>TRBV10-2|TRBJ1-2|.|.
TGCGCCAGCAAGGAGGGTAACTATGGCTACACCTTC
CASKEGNYGYTF
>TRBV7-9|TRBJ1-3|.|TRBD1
TGTGCCAGCAGCCAACCGGACAGGGCTGGAAACACCATATATTTT
CASSQPDRAGNTIYF
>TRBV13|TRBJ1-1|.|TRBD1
TGTGCCAGCAGCTTAGACAGGGGTCTCACTGAAGCTTTCTTT
CASSLDRGLTEAFF
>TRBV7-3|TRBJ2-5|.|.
TGTGCCAGCAGTTTAAATAGCGACCAAGAGACCCAGTACTTC
CASSLNSDQETQYF
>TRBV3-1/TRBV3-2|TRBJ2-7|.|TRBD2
TGTGCCAGCAGCCAAGTTAGCGGGGGTAAATTGTGGCAGTACTTC
CASSQVSGGKLWQYF
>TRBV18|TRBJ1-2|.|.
TGTGCCAGCTCACGACCGACAGATGGCTACACCTTC
CASSRPTDGYTF
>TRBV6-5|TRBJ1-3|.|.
TGTGCCAGCAGGACAGTCGCCTCTGGAAACACCATATATTTT
CASRTVASGNTIYF
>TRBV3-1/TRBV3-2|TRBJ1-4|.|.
TGTGCCATTTTACACCCAACTAATGAAAAACTGTTTTTT
CAILHPTNEKLFF
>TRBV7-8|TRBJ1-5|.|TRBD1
TGTGCCACAGGACAACAGGGGGCGCGGGGTTATCAGCCCCAGCATTTT
CATGQQGARGYQPQHF
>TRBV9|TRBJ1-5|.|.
TGTGCCAGCAGCGTAGATGAGTATAGCAATCAGCCCCAGCATTTT
CASSVDEYSNQPQHF
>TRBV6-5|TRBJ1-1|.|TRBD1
TGTGCCAGCAGTACAGGGGGCGGAGTGACTGAAGCTTTCTTT
CASSTGGGVTEAFF
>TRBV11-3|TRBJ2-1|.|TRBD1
TGTGCCAGCAGCCCCGGGACAGGGGGCTTAGATTACAATGAGCAGTTCTTC
CASSPGTGGLDYNEQFF
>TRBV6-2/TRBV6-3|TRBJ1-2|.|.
TGTGCCAGCAGTTACAGAGGGTTGCGTGGCTACACCTTC
CASSYRGLRGYTF
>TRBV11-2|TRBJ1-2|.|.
TGTGCCAGCAGCTTAGATCCAGGGTATTCTGGCTACACCTTC
CASSLDPGYSGYTF
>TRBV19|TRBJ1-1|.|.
TGTGCCAGTAGTATAGTTGGGGCTCCCAGCACTGAAGCTTTCTTT
CASSIVGAPSTEAFF
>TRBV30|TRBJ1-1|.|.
TGTGCCTGGAGTGTACGGTCCAGGGGTACTGAAGCTTTCTTT
CAWSVRSRGTEAFF
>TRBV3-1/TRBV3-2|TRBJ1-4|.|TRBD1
TGTGCCAGCAGGAACGACAGGGGAAAACGGGAAAAACTGTTTTTT
CASRNDRGKREKLFF
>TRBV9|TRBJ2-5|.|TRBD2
TGTGCCAGCAGCGTAGCCGTTAGCGGGGGGTGGGAGACCCAGTACTTC
CASSVAVSGGWETQYF
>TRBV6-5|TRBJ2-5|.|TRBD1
TGTGCCAGCAGCGCCATCCACAGGGGAATAGAGACCCAGTACTTC
CASSAIHRGIETQYF
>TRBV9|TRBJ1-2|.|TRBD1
TGTGCCAGCAGCGCGGACAGGGGGCGGGATGGCTACACCTTC
CASSADRGRDGYTF
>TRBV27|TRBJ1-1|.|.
TGTGCCAGCAGTTCTCACGGCAGGGGCCGCGGCAGGGACACTGAAGCTTTCTTT
CASSSHGRGRGRDTEAFF
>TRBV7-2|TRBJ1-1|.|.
TGTGCCAGCAGCCCGGGGGTTATGAACACTGAAGCTTTCTTT
CASSPGVMNTEAFF
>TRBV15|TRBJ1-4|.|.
TGTGCCACCAGCAGGCCTCGCGCGGGCCCTAATGAAAAACTGTTTTTT
CATSRPRAGPNEKLFF
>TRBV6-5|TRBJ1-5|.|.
TGTGCCAGCAGTTCATCCGGTCCGCTGGTATTT
CASSSSGPLVF
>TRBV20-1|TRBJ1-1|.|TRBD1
TGCAGTGCTAATGACCCCGGGACAGGGAACACTGAAGCTTTCTTT
CSANDPGTGNTEAFF
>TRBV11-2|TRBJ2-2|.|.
TGTGCCAGCAGCTTAGATCCCATGGACAGGGAGCTGTTTTTT
CASSLDPMDRELFF
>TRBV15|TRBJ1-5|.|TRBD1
TGTGCCACCAGCGGCCATCAGGGGGCCCGTCAGCCCCAGCATTTT
CATSGHQGARQPQHF
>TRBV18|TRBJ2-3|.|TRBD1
TGTGCCAGCTCACCACGAGACAGGGGCTTTCGCACAGATACGCAGTATTTT
CASSPRDRGFRTDTQYF
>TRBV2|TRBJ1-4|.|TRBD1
TGTGCCAGCAGTGATCAGGGGGCAGGAACTAATGAAAAACTGTTTTTT
CASSDQGAGTNEKLFF
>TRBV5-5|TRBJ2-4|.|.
TGTGCCAGCAGCCAGACCGCAGGGGAAGACATTCAGTACTTC
CASSQTAGEDIQYF
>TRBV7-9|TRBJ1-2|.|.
TGTGCCAGCAGCTCCCGGACAGCCACGGGATATGGCTACACCTTC
CASSSRTATGYGYTF
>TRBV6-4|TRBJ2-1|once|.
TGTGCCAGCAGTGACGGTTGGACAGCCAACAATGAGCAGTTCTTC
CASSDGWTANNEQFF
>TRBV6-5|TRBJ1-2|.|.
TGTGCCAGCAGGTCCCAGGGGCCCGTAGGGTATGGCTACACCTTC
CASRSQGPVGYGYTF
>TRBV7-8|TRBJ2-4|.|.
TGTGCCAGCAGCACAGGGCGAGGGAACATTCAGTACTTC
CASSTGRGNIQYF
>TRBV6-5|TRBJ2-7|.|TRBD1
TGTGCCAGCAGTTGGACAGGCGACGAGCAGTACTTC
CASSWTGDEQYF